The sequence of this T cell receptor beta chain was determined in a study of siplizumab effects on memory and regulatory T cells. The junction had 8 bases not matched to a gene; V was cut back by 0 bases and J by 2 bases. The CDR3 has 17 residues. Per the germline V gene, CDR1 is LGHNT and CDR2 is FRNRAP. On this clone: The antigen remains unidentified.

Data came from immunoSEQ multiplex PCR; TCRdb stores just in-frame clones and leaves some out. The table lists around 110,000 clones, roughly 94% of them singletons. Findings and caveats of the study: Fewer alloreactive sequences mapped to unstimulated CD4+ memory cells under siplizumab.

This chain joins TRBV12-5 and TRBJ2-7; 9 nucleotides match TRBD2. Material: non-Treg CD4+ T cells sorted from blood. The sequence came from a human donor in good health. CDR3 sequence: CASGLVQALAGTYEQYF. The CDR3 coding sequence is TGTGCTAGTGGTTTGGTACAGGCGCTAGCGGGGACCTACGAGCAGTACTTC.